The clone carrying this TCR beta chain occurred a few times. The data are from a study of CD8+ T cells in alopecia areata. From germline, CDR1 is SGHRS and CDR2 YFSETQ. The CDR3 runs to 17 residues. Between the trimmed V and J ends, which lost 0 bases and 8 bases, there was a span of 21 bases. Extraction and reverse transcription of RNA yielded cDNA as the sequencing template. Repertoires were generated with immunoSEQ multiplex PCR, while TCRdb's copy carries only in-frame clones and drops some. The sample includes some 100,000 clones, 50% to 60% of them seen just once. As for treatment: oral pan-JAK inhibitor, 5-10 mg twice daily. PBMCs provided sorted CD4+ and CD8+ T cells.

The V gene is TRBV5-1, the J gene TRBJ2-1; perhaps D is TRBD1 or TRBD2 (5 bases each). The receptor was derived from a human donor with alopecia areata. Sample: CD8+ T cells sorted from blood, taken at week 56, from a patient treated with tofacitinib. CDR3: CASSLGYSLGRGDEQFF. Here the CDR3 DNA reads TGCGCCAGCAGCTTGGGCTATAGTTTGGGGCGAGGGGATGAGCAGTTCTTC.